Presented here are 9 T cell receptor beta chains from one specimen sequenced in a study of blood T cell repertoires in COVID-19. Profiling relied on immunoSEQ multiplex PCR, and the TCRdb table lists in-frame clones only, not all of them. The data show approximately 180,000 clones, approximately 85% seen once. Sequencing was performed on peripheral blood. All receptors derive from a man between 60 and 75 years old with acute or convalescent COVID-19.

This chain uses TRBV19 with TRBJ2-1, with 7 bases aligning to TRBD2. V was clipped by 4 bases and J by 6 bases; unmatched bases: 6. The germline gives CDR1 LNHDA, CDR2 SQIVND (reference sequence). The CDR3 runs to 14 residues. Written as DNA, the CDR3 is TGTGCCAGTAGTACCCCGGGACTAACCAATGAGCAGTTCTTC. Protein product: CASSTPGLTNEQFF. Drawing the rest from reference TRBV19 and TRBJ2-1, the complete variable domain is DGGITQSPKYLFRKEGQNVTLSCEQNLNHDAMYWYRQDPGQGLRLIYYSQIVNDFQKGDIAEGYSVSREKKESFPLTVTSAQKNPTAFYLCASSTPGLTNEQFFGPGTRLTVL.

This clone was recorded once. CDR3 region: CASLRTSGSYEQYF. In DNA, the CDR3 is TGTGCCAGCTTGAGGACTAGCGGCTCCTACGAGCAGTACTTC. V is TRBV6-5 and J is TRBJ2-7, with 10 nucleotides matching TRBD2. The length of the CDR3 is 14 residues. The trim removed 8 bases at V and 0 bases at J, leaving 4 bases unmatched. Germline V CDR1 and CDR2: MNHEY, SVGAGI.

The V and J genes are TRBV30 and TRBJ2-7, with TRBD1 matching 9 bases. The J segment lost 4 bases and the V segment lost 2 bases, leaving 6 bases of the junction unmatched. This CDR3 spans 14 amino acids. Germline loops: CDR1 GTSNPN, CDR2 SVGIG (reference sequence). The CDR3 DNA sequence: TGTGCCTGGAGTAAACAGGGGGCGCAGTACGAGCAGTACTTC. Translated, it gives CAWSKQGAQYEQYF.

J is TRBJ1-2 and V is TRBV3-1 (or the pseudogene TRBV3-2); D is perhaps TRBD1 (6 bases). This CDR3 has 15 amino acids. The germline CDR1 and CDR2 sequences are LGHDT and YNNKEL (reference sequence). V was cut by 2 bases and J by 3 bases, with 13 bases left in between. The CDR3 DNA reads TGTGCCAGCAGCCAATCAGGCAGGGGCGACTATGGCTACACCTTC. Amino acids: CASSQSGRGDYGYTF.

The chain is built from TRBV3-1 (or the pseudogene TRBV3-2) and TRBJ2-6; D is ambiguous. Germline V gene sequence: CDR1 LGHDT, CDR2 YNNKEL (reference sequence). V was shortened by 0 bases and J by 1 base, with 10 bases between the two germline ends. CDR3 length: 17 residues. The CDR3 DNA follows: TGTGCCAGCAGCCAAGATTGGAGAAGGTCTGGGGCCAACGTCCTGACTTTC. Its protein product is CASSQDWRRSGANVLTF.

The rearrangement joins TRBV19 to TRBJ2-5; no firm D call. The germline V gene has CDR1 LNHDA and CDR2 SQIVND (reference sequence). V lost 1 base to trimming and J lost 1 base, with 10 bases between them. The length of the CDR3 is 15 residues. In DNA, the CDR3 is TGTGCCAGTAGTATAGGACGACTGGCCCAAGAGACCCAGTACTTC. This encodes CASSIGRLAQETQYF.

In this sample, this clone turned up many times. CDR3 protein: CASSPGAGFNSPLHF. The CDR3 region has the DNA TGCGCCAGCAGCCCTGGAGCGGGTTTTAATTCACCCCTCCACTTT. This chain uses TRBV4-3 with TRBJ1-6; no definite D call. V dropped 4 bases and J dropped 6 bases, with 13 bases sitting between them. CDR1 is LGHNA, CDR2 YSLEER, per germline. This CDR3 has 15 residues.

The chain combines TRBV18 with TRBJ2-3; D not certain. V shed 3 bases and J shed 5 bases, with 9 bases lying between them. This CDR3 is built from 13 residues. CDR1 KGHSH and CDR2 LQKENI come from the germline V gene. Here the CDR3 reads CASSPLFLDTQYF. The CDR3 DNA reads TGTGCCAGCTCACCCCTGTTTTTAGATACGCAGTATTTT.

Here the CDR3 reads CASSLQGQGTSGNTIYF. DNA of the CDR3: TGTGCCAGCAGTTTGCAGGGACAGGGAACCTCTGGAAACACCATATATTTT. The chain joins TRBV27 to TRBJ1-3; 9 positions agree with TRBD1. CDR3 length: 17 residues. The junction had 6 bases not matched to a gene; V was cut back by 3 bases and J by 0 bases. Per germline, CDR1 MNHEY and CDR2 SMNVEV (reference sequence).